The 24 T cell receptor beta chains listed next were all sequenced from one sample in a study of T-cell memory formation after mild COVID-19. TCRdb used MiXCR to reprocess the 5' RACE reads, holding one entry per CDR3 protein. Among 300,000 or so distinct CDR3 sequences listed, less than 20% were seen once. Sequenced sample: PBMCs or a T cell subset sorted from them (not recorded which). The receptor source for this set is a young man who had mild COVID-19 (a few samples of this study predate the infection). Cell type and time point are not known.

This clonotype turned up a few times. In DNA form, the CDR3 reads TGTGCCAGCAGCCGGGACAGGGGTATATACTCCTACGAGCAGTACTTC. Translating gives CASSRDRGIYSYEQYF. The chain carries TRBV12-3 or TRBV12-4 and TRBJ2-7; 10 bases line up with TRBD1. The CDR3 has 16 residues. With V trimmed by 6 bases and J by 0 bases, 8 bases remained unmatched.

V usage is TRBV29-1 and J usage is TRBJ1-1; D remains ambiguous. Trimming removed 5 bases at V and 3 bases at J, with 13 bases between. The CDR3 spans 13 residues. Germline lookup yields CDR1 SQVTM and CDR2 ANQGSEA. In nucleotides, the CDR3 is TGCAGCGTTAGTCGGGGTTGGGACACTGAAGCTTTCTTT. Translated, it gives CSVSRGWDTEAFF.

The chain combines TRBV20-1 with TRBJ2-1, with D perhaps matching TRBD2 (6 bases). Per the germline V gene, CDR1 is DFQATT and CDR2 is SNEGSKA (reference sequence). V was trimmed by 0 bases and J by 1 base, leaving 13 bases between them. The CDR3 covers 16 residues. The DNA of the CDR3 is TGCAGTGCTAGAGATGTGGGACTTAAATCCTACAATGAGCAGTTCTTC. Residues: CSARDVGLKSYNEQFF.

This clonotype showed up many times. The rearrangement uses TRBV12-3 or TRBV12-4 and TRBJ1-1; D unclear. Trimming shortened V by 2 bases and J by 7 bases, and 8 bases separated the two germline ends. This CDR3 spans 12 amino acids. CDR3 coding DNA: TGTGCCAGCAGTTTATTAAATGGTGAAGCTTTCTTT. The encoded protein is CASSLLNGEAFF.

The chain joins TRBV13 to TRBJ2-5; 8 bases match TRBD1. The CDR3 sequence is 14 residues long. Trimming took 5 bases from V and 5 from J; bases not matched to a gene: 7. Germline values: CDR1 PRHDT, CDR2 FYEKMQ (reference sequence). The DNA for the CDR3 is TGTGCCAGCAGCCGACAGGGGTTGGGGGAGACCCAGTACTTC. It codes for CASSRQGLGETQYF.

A few counts support this clonotype. The V gene is TRBV28, the J gene TRBJ2-5, with D perhaps TRBD1 or TRBD2 (5 bases each). Trimming pared 5 bases from V and 7 bases from J, leaving 20 bases between. The CDR3 totals 15 residues. CDR1 is MDHEN and CDR2 is SYDVKM in the germline V gene. The CDR3 sequence is CASSPDPEQRGTQYF. CDR3 nucleotide sequence: TGTGCCAGCAGTCCCGACCCCGAGCAGAGGGGGACCCAGTACTTC.

The chain employs TRBV20-1 and TRBJ1-2, with D possibly being TRBD1 (6 bases). This CDR3 is built from 13 residues. CDR1 DFQATT and CDR2 SNEGSKA come from the germline V gene (reference sequence). Trimming removed 2 bases at V and 3 bases at J, with 10 bases between. The CDR3 here is CSARPGADYGYTF. The CDR3 nucleotides are TGCAGTGCTAGACCGGGGGCAGACTATGGCTACACCTTC.

V usage is TRBV2 and J usage is TRBJ2-5, with 11 bases fitting TRBD2. This CDR3 comprises 16 residues. V gave up 6 bases and J gave up 5 bases; unmatched junction bases: 11. The germline CDR1 and CDR2 sequences are SNHLY and FYNNEI. In nucleotides, the CDR3 is TGTGCCAGCAGGAAGCTTATAGCGGGGGGGCTGGAGACCCAGTACTTC. Its protein product is CASRKLIAGGLETQYF.

This clonotype was recorded a few times. The rearrangement uses TRBV7-9 and TRBJ2-7; perhaps TRBD1 as D (6 bases). Germline V gene data show CDR1 as SEHNR and CDR2 as FQNEAQ (reference sequence). V was cut by 5 bases and J by 2 bases, with 16 bases left in between. The CDR3 spans 15 residues. Here the CDR3 DNA reads TGTGCCAGCAGCCCGGACGGGACACGAGCCTACGAGCAGTACTTC. It translates to CASSPDGTRAYEQYF.

The chain combines TRBV5-1 with TRBJ1-4; D perhaps matches TRBD1 (5 bases). The CDR3 sequence is 14 residues long. Trimming took off 7 bases at V and 5 bases at J, with 15 bases between the two ends. Germline values: CDR1 SGHRS, CDR2 YFSETQ. CDR3 sequence: CASRTGLQNEKLFF. The CDR3 DNA is TGCGCCAGCCGCACAGGATTACAGAATGAAAAACTGTTTTTT.

The rearrangement links TRBV11-2 to TRBJ2-7; D might be TRBD1 or TRBD2, each matching 6 bases. V lost 0 bases and J 1 base, leaving 10 bases between the germline ends. Germline V gene sequence: CDR1 SGHAT, CDR2 FQNNGV. CDR3 size: 15 residues. This CDR3 reads CASSLEGGHSYEQYF. CDR3 coding DNA: TGTGCCAGCAGCTTAGAGGGGGGCCATTCCTACGAGCAGTACTTC.

The rearrangement uses TRBV9 and TRBJ2-2; D is possibly TRBD2 (5 bases). The V gene's germline CDR1 is SGDLS and CDR2 YYNGEE. The CDR3 is 18 amino acids. V lost 3 bases and J 6 bases, leaving 24 bases between the germline ends. The CDR3 DNA follows: TGTGCCAGCAGCGAAGTAGGTGAACTACCCGGAGCGGCCGGGGAGCTGTTTTTT. It codes for CASSEVGELPGAAGELFF.

This clonotype was counted ten times or more. The chain couples TRBV4-3 to TRBJ2-1, with 9 bases matching TRBD2. CDR1 is LGHNA, CDR2 YSLEER, per germline. CDR3 length: 16 residues. The trim removed 0 bases at V and 4 bases at J, leaving 4 bases unmatched. In nucleotides, the CDR3 is TGCGCCAGCAGCCAAGATTCCGCGGGGGGGTACAATGAGCAGTTCTTC. The encoded protein is CASSQDSAGGYNEQFF.

The chain uses TRBV21-1 and TRBJ2-5; the D call TRBD1 from the table was never checked on the DNA. TRBV21-1 is termed a pseudogene. This CDR3 is 17 amino acids long. The CDR3 sequence is CASSKAGGGSFQETQYF. CDR3 DNA: TGTGCCAGCAGCAAAGCTGGGGGTGGGTCTTTTCAAGAGACCCAGTACTTC.

This clonotype has just a few counts. The chain carries TRBV29-1 and TRBJ2-4; D might be TRBD1 or TRBD2, each matching 5 bases. Looked up from germline, CDR1 is SQVTM and CDR2 is ANQGSEA. The CDR3 sequence is 13 residues long. Trimming shortened V by 8 bases and J by 7 bases, and 18 bases separated the two germline ends. CDR3 nucleotide sequence: TGCAGCACCCGCAGGGAGAATGAGAACATTCAGTACTTC. Translation: CSTRRENENIQYF.

This clonotype was detected only a few times. The chain is built from TRBV5-1 and TRBJ2-5, with 8 bases that match TRBD2. Germline lookup yields CDR1 SGHRS and CDR2 YFSETQ. CDR3 length: 16 amino acids. V lost 2 bases to trimming and J lost 5 bases; unmatched junction nucleotides: 11. CDR3 DNA sequence: TGCGCCAGCAGCTTTGCCGGGCTAGCGGGCCTGGAGACCCAGTACTTC. It translates to CASSFAGLAGLETQYF.

This clonotype was seen at least ten times. The chain recombines TRBV7-9 with TRBJ2-5; possibly TRBD2 for D (5 bases). CDR3 length: 16 amino acids. Germline V gives CDR1 SEHNR, CDR2 FQNEAQ (reference sequence). Between the trimmed V and J ends, which lost 5 bases and 4 bases, there was a span of 20 bases. The CDR3 DNA reads as TGTGCCAGCAGCGCGCGCACCGGGAACATGAGAGAGACCCAGTACTTC. This sequence encodes CASSARTGNMRETQYF.

The chain combines TRBV12-3 or TRBV12-4 with TRBJ2-1; either TRBD1 or TRBD2 may fit D (5 bases each). V gave up 5 bases and J gave up 8 bases, with 10 bases separating them. This CDR3 has 12 amino acids. This chain's CDR3 is CASSRRGDEQFF. Here the CDR3 DNA reads TGTGCCAGCAGTCGCCGGGGCGATGAGCAGTTCTTC.

J is TRBJ2-3 and V is TRBV2, with D possibly matching TRBD1 (6 bases). Germline assignment: CDR1 SNHLY and CDR2 FYNNEI. Trimming took off 2 bases at V and 0 bases at J, with 9 bases between the two ends. The CDR3 is 15 amino acids. The CDR3 DNA is TGTGCCAGCAGTGAATGGGGGCCTAGCACAGATACGCAGTATTTT. Translation gives CASSEWGPSTDTQYF.

A few counts support this clonotype. The chain uses TRBV3-1 and TRBJ1-5; D is undetermined. Germline V gives CDR1 LGHDT, CDR2 YNNKEL (reference sequence). V dropped 0 bases and J dropped 7 bases, with 10 bases sitting between them. The CDR3 is made up of 14 amino acids. This CDR3 is CASSQDSAGQPQHF. CDR3 sequence (DNA): TGTGCCAGCAGCCAAGATTCGGCGGGGCAGCCCCAGCATTTT.

This clonotype appeared a few times. The CDR3 coding sequence is TGTGCCACCCGGGACAGGGGTCCGGAGGTCGAGCAGTACTTC. Protein sequence: CATRDRGPEVEQYF. The chain combines TRBV10-3 with TRBJ2-7, with 10 bases that match TRBD1. This CDR3 has 14 amino acids. Losses at the gene ends were 10 bases for V and 6 bases for J; bases not matched to a gene: 12. Germline CDR1 is ENHRY and CDR2 is SYGVKD.

The rearrangement uses TRBV28 and TRBJ2-7; D is unresolved. Trimming stripped 6 bases from V and 1 base from J, with 16 bases between. This CDR3 spans 15 amino acids. Germline V gene sequence: CDR1 MDHEN, CDR2 SYDVKM. In nucleotides, the CDR3 is TGTGCCAGCAGCACATCAGGCCTTCCTTCCTACGAGCAGTACTTC. Translating it yields CASSTSGLPSYEQYF. The complete variable domain, with remaining parts taken from reference TRBV28 and TRBJ2-7, reads DVKVTQSSRYLVKRTGEKVFLECVQDMDHENMFWYRQDPGLGLRLIYFSYDVKMKEKGDIPEGYSVSREKKERFSLILESASTNQTSMYLCASSTSGLPSYEQYFGPGTRLTVT.

The chain carries TRBV5-6 and TRBJ1-2, with D uncertain. Trimming removed 4 bases at V and 3 bases at J, with 7 bases between. CDR3 length equals 12 residues. Germline CDR1 reads SGHDT; CDR2 reads YYEEEE. CDR3 sequence (DNA): TGTGCCAGCAGCCGACAAGACTATGGCTACACCTTC. Translated, it gives CASSRQDYGYTF.

This rearrangement joins TRBV7-2 to TRBJ2-1; possibly TRBD2 for D (7 bases). The CDR3 contains 15 residues. Germline V lookup: CDR1 SGHTA, CDR2 FQGNSA. Trimming removed 3 bases at V and 0 bases at J, with 9 bases between. CDR3 in DNA: TGTGCCAGCAGCTTCGGGGGGCTCTCCTACAATGAGCAGTTCTTC. As protein: CASSFGGLSYNEQFF.